The 20 T cell receptor beta chains below were found in one sample sequenced in a study of T cell repertoires in cytomegalovirus infection (dated by TCRdb to the late 2010s). Their recognized antigens are unknown. The instrument was an Illumina HiSeq 1500. TCRdb handled the public reads itself, with Q25 trimming in fastp and clone calling in MiXCR, and kept productive beta chains. A single entry per CDR3 protein holds the most common genes and DNA from its merged rows. In this sample the table shows a few hundred thousand distinct CDR3 sequences, roughly 36% of which occur a single time. The top ten clones comprise roughly 14% of the sample. This specimen's treatment or condition label, interpreted: in vitro stimulation with specific CMV peptide epitopes to enrich CMV-specific T cells. The sample in question was cultured PBMCs, obtained from culture after CMV antigen stimulation. Receptors originate from a human donor in good health (CMV status not recorded). Some clones in this sample may be carry-over from other donors' samples.

The chain links TRBV10-3 to TRBJ2-7; TRBD2 matches at 11 bases. Losses at the gene ends were 3 bases for V and 0 bases for J; bases not matched to a gene: 4. Germline CDR1 ENHRY, CDR2 SYGVKD. This CDR3 comprises 16 residues. CDR3 in DNA: TGTGCCATCAGTGACCCTACTAGCGGGAGCTCCTACGAGCAGTACGTC. Protein sequence: CAISDPTSGSSYEQYV.

A few counts support this clonotype. The rearrangement uses TRBV10-2 and TRBJ1-5, with 10 bases identical to TRBD1. Germline V gene lookup returns CDR1 WSHSY and CDR2 SAAADI. The J segment lost 7 bases and the V segment lost 6 bases, leaving 12 bases of the junction unmatched. This CDR3 contains 16 residues. DNA for the CDR3: TGCGCCAGCAGCAAATCCGGGACAGGGGCCCTCCAGCCCCAGCATTTT. It is translated as CASSKSGTGALQPQHF.

The genes are TRBV11-2 and TRBJ1-5; maybe TRBD1 (6 bases). Germline V gene sequence: CDR1 SGHAT, CDR2 FQNNGV. V was trimmed by 5 bases and J by 0 bases, leaving 11 bases between them. CDR3 size: 15 residues. This CDR3 reads CASSPGHHSNQPQHF. The CDR3 coding sequence is TGTGCCAGCAGCCCGGGACACCATAGCAATCAGCCCCAGCATTTT. The full variable domain, in which reference TRBV11-2 and TRBJ1-5 provide the parts outside the CDR3, is EAGVAQSPRYKIIEKRQSVAFWCNPISGHATLYWYQQILGQGPKLLIQFQNNGVVDDSQLPKDRFSAERLKGVDSTLKIQPAKLEDSAVYLCASSPGHHSNQPQHFGDGTRLSIL.

This sequence joins TRBV19 and TRBJ1-4; no definite D call. The CDR3 covers 16 residues. Germline V gene data show CDR1 as LNHDA and CDR2 as SQIVND (reference sequence). V was clipped by 5 bases and J by 2 bases, with 15 bases between them. CDR3 sequence: CASSPRGRATNEKLFF. CDR3 coding DNA: TGTGCCAGTAGTCCCAGAGGGAGGGCCACTAATGAAAAACTGTTTTTT.

CDR3 residues: CASSNARSLAKNIQYF. The CDR3 DNA reads TGTGCCAGCAGTAACGCCCGAAGCCTAGCCAAAAACATTCAGTACTTC. The V call is TRBV6-1, the J call TRBJ2-4; D is uncertain. Per the germline V gene, CDR1 is MNHNS and CDR2 is SASEGT. There are 16 residues in the CDR3. V was clipped by 5 bases and J by 0 bases, with 14 bases between them.

This clonotype was seen ten or more times. The chain combines TRBV7-2 with TRBJ2-3, with 12 nucleotides matching TRBD2. The V and J ends lost 1 base and 8 bases, in that order; junction bases with no gene match: 4. CDR1 SGHTA and CDR2 FQGNSA come from the germline V gene. The CDR3 consists of 15 residues. The CDR3 is CASSLGLAGAGTQYF. The CDR3 bases are TGTGCCAGCAGCTTAGGACTAGCGGGAGCGGGTACGCAGTATTTT.

This clonotype was recorded many times. The gene calls are TRBV7-8 and TRBJ1-5; D ambiguous. V was pared by 7 bases and J by 2 bases, with 18 bases between. Germline assignment: CDR1 SGHVS and CDR2 FQNEAQ. CDR3 length: 16 residues. The CDR3 protein is CASTRESGWGNQPQHF. CDR3 bases: TGTGCCAGCACCCGAGAATCAGGCTGGGGCAATCAGCCCCAGCATTTT.

This clonotype has a single count. This sequence may be a read error, since a much larger clone differs from it by one base. V usage is TRBV11-2 and J usage is TRBJ2-2; D gene unclear. From germline, CDR1 is SGHAT and CDR2 FQNNGV. CDR3 length: 12 amino acids. The CDR3, as DNA: TGTACCAGCAGCCTTTTGGCCGGGGAGCTGTTTTTT. It yields the protein CTSSLLAGELFF.

This clonotype came up a few times. The V call is TRBV7-2, the J call TRBJ2-7; 8 bases map to TRBD2. Germline V gene lookup returns CDR1 SGHTA and CDR2 FQGNSA. This CDR3 is built from 14 residues. Unmatched junction bases numbered 6, after V lost 5 bases and J lost 3 bases. For the CDR3, the DNA is TGTGCCAGCAGCCCAAAAGCGGGAGTCTACGAGCAGTACTTC. This codes for CASSPKAGVYEQYF.

This clonotype was found a few times. An end of the junction does not agree with germline; a read error may underlie this. The chain has TRBV7-6 and TRBJ2-1; a weak D match, TRBD2 (5 bases). Germline V gene sequence: CDR1 SGHVS, CDR2 FNYEAQ. The CDR3 has 15 amino acids. In nucleotides, the CDR3 is TGTGCTAGCAGCTTAGAGCCGGGGATCTACAATGAGCAGTTCTTC. Amino acids: CASSLEPGIYNEQFF. The full variable domain, rest sourced from reference TRBV7-6 and TRBJ2-1, is GAGVSQSPRYKVTKRGQDVALRCDPISGHVSLYWYRQALGQGPEFLTYFNYEAQQDKSGLPNDRFSAERPEGSISTLTIQRTEQRDSAMYRCASSLEPGIYNEQFFGPGTRLTVL.

This clonotype turned up a few times. The rearrangement uses TRBV6-6 and TRBJ2-7; TRBD1 is a possible D gene (6 bases). This CDR3 has 15 amino acids. Trimming took off 2 bases at V and 3 bases at J, with 14 bases between the two ends. Germline values: CDR1 MNHNY, CDR2 SVGAGI (reference sequence). This CDR3 reads CASSYGGTQLYEQYV. The CDR3 region has the DNA TGTGCCAGCAGTTACGGGGGCACTCAGCTCTACGAGCAGTACGTC.

The chain joins TRBV7-8 to TRBJ1-6; D is unclear. V was cut by 4 bases and J by 8 bases, with 18 bases left in between. This CDR3 has 16 amino acids. The germline CDR1 and CDR2 sequences are SGHVS and FQNEAQ. The CDR3 protein is CASSWSLGLLDSPLHF. CDR3 bases: TGTGCCAGCAGCTGGAGTTTAGGGCTCTTGGATTCACCCCTCCACTTT.

This chain links TRBV29-1 with TRBJ2-1; the match to TRBD2 covers 7 bases. The germline V gene has CDR1 SQVTM and CDR2 ANQGSEA. Trimming cost V 1 base and J 1 base; bases outside gene matches: 13. The CDR3 extends over 18 amino acids. The CDR3 DNA is TGCAGCGTTGAAGGGGATAGCGGGCACCGAAATTCCTACAATGAGCAGTTCTTC. Protein product: CSVEGDSGHRNSYNEQFF.

The chain uses TRBV5-4 and TRBJ2-3; no firm D call. This CDR3 is 17 amino acids long. The V and J ends lost 0 bases and 2 bases respectively, with 16 bases between them. CDR1 is SGHNT, CDR2 YYREEE, per germline (reference sequence). The CDR3 nucleotides read TGTGCCAGCAGCTTGGATGGGGTACAGATAAACACAGATACGCAGTATTTT. Its protein product is CASSLDGVQINTDTQYF.

This clonotype appeared a few times. This chain uses TRBV2 with TRBJ2-5; maybe TRBD1 (5 bases). Between the trimmed V and J ends, which lost 3 bases and 1 base, there was a span of 9 bases. CDR3 size: 14 residues. Germline CDR1 SNHLY, CDR2 FYNNEI. Written as DNA, the CDR3 is TGTGCCAGCAGTGAGTGGCAGGGCCAAGAGACCCAGTACTTC. Translation gives CASSEWQGQETQYF.

This clonotype was detected ten times or more. The chain is built from TRBV7-2 and TRBJ2-7; D may be TRBD1 or TRBD2 (5 bases each). V lost 4 bases and J lost 0, with 13 bases in between. The germline V gene has CDR1 SGHTA and CDR2 FQGNSA. The CDR3 is 15 residues long. The CDR3 bases are TGTGCCAGCAGCTCCGGGACCACTGGCTCCTACGAGCAGTACGTC. It codes for CASSSGTTGSYEQYV.

This clonotype was observed a handful of times. The chain combines TRBV7-2 with TRBJ2-7, with TRBD2 matching 13 bases. Germline lookup yields CDR1 SGHTA and CDR2 FQGNSA. The CDR3 is 14 amino acids. After removal of 5 bases from V and 8 bases from J, the junction contained 6 bases not matched to a gene. The CDR3: CASSTGTSGNKQYF. The CDR3 region has the DNA TGTGCCAGCAGCACGGGGACTAGCGGGAATAAGCAGTACTTC.

The chain recombines TRBV12-3 or TRBV12-4 with TRBJ1-5, with a possible D match to TRBD1 (5 bases). The CDR3 sequence is 15 residues long. V was cut by 8 bases and J by 2 bases, with 16 bases left in between. In DNA form, the CDR3 reads TGTGCCAGCGCCTCCGGGGCCTTACGCAATCAGCCCCAGCATTTT. Its translation: CASASGALRNQPQHF.

This clonotype was detected only a few times. The J gene is TRBJ2-5, the V gene TRBV7-9; D ambiguous. Germline assignment: CDR1 SEHNR and CDR2 FQNEAQ (reference sequence). V was trimmed by 5 bases and J by 3 bases, leaving 4 bases between them. This CDR3 spans 11 amino acids. CDR3 sequence reads: CASSTKETQYF. As DNA, the CDR3 is TGTGCCAGCAGCACCAAAGAGACCCAGTACTTC.

This chain joins TRBV28 and TRBJ2-3; either TRBD1 or TRBD2 may supply D (5 bases each). Germline V gene data show CDR1 as MDHEN and CDR2 as SYDVKM. Trimming pared 5 bases from V and 0 bases from J, leaving 15 bases between. The CDR3 sequence is 16 residues long. CDR3 in amino acids: CASSPTGTLSTDTQYF. The CDR3 DNA reads TGTGCCAGCAGTCCCACCGGGACGCTGAGCACAGATACGCAGTATTTT.